The T cell receptor (beta chain) under discussion was sequenced for a study of blood T cell repertoires in COVID-19. Study background: Spain, Italy and the United States supplied samples that represented acute and convalescent COVID-19. In each case, the material was cDNA or gDNA derived from T cells, B-cell-depleted T cells, or PBMCs.

The CDR3 contains 16 residues. In germline, CDR1 is SGHAT, CDR2 FQNNGV. V shed 4 bases and J shed 3 bases, with 16 bases lying between them. In the original workflow: Reference gene primers were amplified, and this amplification served to estimate nucleated cell counts. Clones were sequenced by immunoSEQ multiplex PCR, and TCRdb holds only the in-frame ones, with some missing. D and trimming come from the DNA, and the V and J calls and clone size come from that table. This sample yields 140,000 to 150,000 clones, of which approximately 80% are seen a single time; over 4% belongs to the top ten. The sample comprised peripheral blood. The V call is TRBV11-2, the J call TRBJ2-1, with a tentative D call TRBD2 (6 bases). This clonotype was obtained from a woman between 50 and 59 years old with acute or convalescent COVID-19. The CDR3 here is CASSSLIAGLYNEQFF. The DNA of the CDR3 is TGTGCCAGCAGCTCGTTGATTGCGGGGCTCTACAATGAGCAGTTCTTC.